The next 25 T cell receptor beta chains were all read from a single sample in a study of identifying expanded T cells in peripheral blood. Libraries were prepared by immunoSEQ multiplex PCR; TCRdb keeps only in-frame clonotypes and omits some of them. This repertoire shows around 78,000 clones, 84% found once; its top ten account for more than 15%. The sample taken for sequencing was blood. These receptors were taken from a person aged 18 to 75 in good health.

This sequence joins TRBV19 and TRBJ1-1, with D tentatively TRBD1 (6 bases). The CDR3 has 14 residues. Germline values: CDR1 LNHDA, CDR2 SQIVND (reference sequence). V dropped 1 base and J dropped 5 bases, with 11 bases sitting between them. The CDR3 protein is CASSIVRGETEAFF. The DNA for the CDR3 is TGTGCCAGTAGTATAGTCAGGGGTGAAACTGAAGCTTTCTTT.

This sequence joins TRBV28 and TRBJ1-1; TRBD1 might be the D (5 bases). V dropped 6 bases and J dropped 5 bases, with 13 bases sitting between them. The V gene's germline CDR1 is MDHEN and CDR2 SYDVKM. The CDR3 is made up of 13 amino acids. CDR3 in DNA: TGTGCCAGCAGGAAGCTCTCAGGGACTGAAGCTTTCTTT. Translating gives CASRKLSGTEAFF.

This clone was seen more than once but under ten times. The chain joins TRBV5-1 to TRBJ2-1; 7 nucleotides line up with TRBD2. Germline V CDR1 and CDR2: SGHRS, YFSETQ. The CDR3 covers 15 residues. V dropped 4 bases and J dropped 4; count of bases not matched to a gene: 8. CDR3 nucleotide sequence: TGCGCCAGCAGCCCGGCGGGGGACCCATACAATGAGCAGTTCTTC. Its translation is CASSPAGDPYNEQFF.

The gene calls are TRBV18 and TRBJ2-1; no clear D. The germline V gene encodes CDR1 KGHSH and CDR2 LQKENI. V was shortened by 0 bases and J by 10 bases, with 10 bases between the two germline ends. The CDR3 extends over 13 amino acids. CDR3 coding DNA: TGTGCCAGCTCACCACCGGTTGTGGGAGAGCAGTTCTTC. Encoded protein: CASSPPVVGEQFF.

This clone came up many times. The CDR3 region has the DNA TGTGCCAGCAGCGTAGGGGAGGGGGGCTACGAGCAGTACTTC. It is translated as CASSVGEGGYEQYF. The rearrangement uses TRBV9 and TRBJ2-7, with D tentatively TRBD2 (7 bases). Germline V gene sequence: CDR1 SGDLS, CDR2 YYNGEE. The CDR3 length is 14 residues. V was trimmed by 0 bases and J by 3 bases, leaving 10 bases between them.

The genes are TRBV9 and TRBJ1-1; D call uncertain. The CDR3 is made up of 16 amino acids. Germline loops: CDR1 SGDLS, CDR2 YYNGEE. The V end lost 0 bases, the J end lost 0 bases, and 12 bases lay between the germline ends. CDR3 protein: CASSVDEGSMNTEAFF. In DNA, the CDR3 is TGTGCCAGCAGCGTAGACGAGGGCTCAATGAACACTGAAGCTTTCTTT.

In regard to this clone: This CDR3 is also generated by other DNA sequences in the sample. The chain carries TRBV6-5 and TRBJ2-7; unclear D gene. V was trimmed by 0 bases and J by 4 bases, leaving 10 bases between them. Germline CDR1 is MNHEY and CDR2 is SVGAGI. There are 14 residues in the CDR3. For the CDR3, the DNA is TGTGCCAGCAGTTACTCCGGCGGTAAATACGAGCAGTACTTC. It specifies CASSYSGGKYEQYF.

This chain uses TRBV5-1 with TRBJ2-7; 14 positions match TRBD2. CDR1 is SGHRS and CDR2 is YFSETQ in the germline V gene. Trimming cost V 5 bases and J 1 base; bases outside gene matches: 8. CDR3 length: 17 residues. The CDR3 spells CASRGTSGSRTSYEQYF. In DNA form, the CDR3 reads TGCGCCAGCAGAGGGACTAGCGGGAGTCGAACGTCCTACGAGCAGTACTTC. Based on the CDR3 plus reference TRBV5-1 and TRBJ2-7, the full variable domain is KAGVTQTPRYLIKTRGQQVTLSCSPISGHRSVSWYQQTPGQGLQFLFEYFSETQRNKGNFPGRFSGRQFSNSRSEMNVSTLELGDSALYLCASRGTSGSRTSYEQYFGPGTRLTVT.

This clone was found a few times. The junction departs from the called germline gene at one end, perhaps through a read error. The chain employs TRBV7-7 and TRBJ2-1; TRBD1 matches at 9 bases. Germline CDR1 is SSHAT and CDR2 is FNYEAQ (reference sequence). The CDR3 is 15 residues long. The CDR3 protein is CASSPGDREYNEQFF. CDR3 nucleotide sequence: TGTGCTAGCAGCCCGGGGGACAGGGAGTACAATGAGCAGTTCTTC.

This rearrangement joins TRBV19 to TRBJ2-5, with 11 bases identical to TRBD2. Germline V gives CDR1 LNHDA, CDR2 SQIVND (reference sequence). The CDR3 is 16 residues long. V was clipped by 4 bases and J by 5 bases; unmatched bases: 9. The CDR3 nucleotides are TGTGCCAGTAGTAACAGACTAGCGGGAAGCGGGGAGACCCAGTACTTC. Protein: CASSNRLAGSGETQYF.

The chain joins TRBV6-1 to TRBJ2-7; D may match TRBD1 or TRBD2 (5 bases each). The V end lost 6 bases, the J end lost 4 bases, and 13 bases lay between the germline ends. The CDR3 is 13 amino acids. The V gene's germline CDR1 is MNHNS and CDR2 SASEGT. This chain's CDR3 is CASSGTARYEQYF. The CDR3, as DNA: TGTGCCAGCAGCGGGACCGCGAGGTACGAGCAGTACTTC.

A few counts support this clone. The genes are TRBV30 and TRBJ1-4; 7 positions match TRBD1. Germline V gene lookup returns CDR1 GTSNPN and CDR2 SVGIG (reference sequence). This CDR3 spans 14 amino acids. V shed 3 bases and J 4 bases; nucleotides not matched to a gene: 5. The CDR3 protein is CAWSSGTDNEKLFF. The CDR3 bases are TGTGCCTGGAGCTCCGGGACAGATAATGAAAAACTGTTTTTT.

This clone was found a few times. This chain links TRBV20-1 with TRBJ2-7; D is undetermined. This CDR3 is built from 11 residues. V was clipped by 3 bases and J by 6 bases, with 9 bases between them. The germline V gene encodes CDR1 DFQATT and CDR2 SNEGSKA (reference sequence). The CDR3 region is CSARPKSEQYF. CDR3 nucleotides: TGCAGTGCTAGGCCTAAGTCCGAGCAGTACTTC.

This sequence joins TRBV11-2 and TRBJ2-3; D possibly corresponds to TRBD1 (5 bases). V lost 1 base, J lost 3 bases, and 11 bases lay in between. This CDR3 is built from 15 residues. Germline V gene data show CDR1 as SGHAT and CDR2 as FQNNGV. Written as DNA, the CDR3 is TGTGCCAGCAGCTTAGGGCCAGGGCTGACAGATACGCAGTATTTT. Translated, it gives CASSLGPGLTDTQYF.

The chain employs TRBV5-1 and TRBJ2-2, with D hard to call. There are 15 residues in the CDR3. V dropped 1 base and J dropped 1 base, with 8 bases sitting between them. From germline, CDR1 is SGHRS and CDR2 YFSETQ. This CDR3 reads CASSLMGMNTGELFF. CDR3 DNA: TGCGCCAGCAGCTTGATGGGGATGAACACCGGGGAGCTGTTTTTT.

The chain couples TRBV7-9 to TRBJ1-1; TRBD1 might be the D (6 bases). V gave up 5 bases and J gave up 4 bases, with 14 bases separating them. This CDR3 region has 14 residues. Germline V CDR1 and CDR2: SEHNR, FQNEAQ (reference sequence). Here the CDR3 DNA reads TGTGCCAGCAGCCCACAGGGAGGGAGCACTGAAGCTTTCTTT. This codes for CASSPQGGSTEAFF.

The DNA of the CDR3 is TGCAGCGTTGAAGAGCCCCGCGCCGCAGAGCAGTTCTTC. This codes for CSVEEPRAAEQFF. The V and J genes are TRBV29-1 and TRBJ2-1; D call uncertain. The CDR3 contains 13 residues. Looked up from germline, CDR1 is SQVTM and CDR2 is ANQGSEA. V was shortened by 0 bases and J by 10 bases, with 13 bases between the two germline ends.

The gene calls are TRBV6-1 and TRBJ2-7; 14 bases agree with TRBD2. V shed 2 bases and J 5 bases; nucleotides not matched to a gene: 14. This CDR3 has 19 amino acids. Per germline, CDR1 MNHNS and CDR2 SASEGT. The CDR3 reads CASSESPAGLAGVRHEQYF. The CDR3 coding sequence is TGTGCCAGCAGTGAAAGTCCCGCGGGACTAGCGGGAGTACGCCACGAGCAGTACTTC.

This chain connects TRBV18 to TRBJ2-7; 11 positions agree with TRBD1. V was pared by 2 bases and J by 6 bases, with 6 bases of the junction left unmatched. Germline CDR1 reads KGHSH; CDR2 reads LQKENI. The CDR3 is made up of 15 amino acids. DNA of the CDR3: TGTGCCAGCTCACCAGGACAGGGGGCGTTCTCCGAGCAGTACTTC. Its protein product is CASSPGQGAFSEQYF.

This chain links TRBV20-1 with TRBJ2-3; D is undetermined. Trimming cost V 7 bases and J 1 base, with 6 bases left between them. CDR3 length: 11 residues. The germline V gene has CDR1 DFQATT and CDR2 SNEGSKA (reference sequence). CDR3 region: CSGDRTDTQYF. In nucleotides, the CDR3 is TGCAGTGGGGATCGCACAGATACGCAGTATTTT.

The chain employs TRBV6-5 and TRBJ1-5, with D unclear. The CDR3 is 14 residues long. Germline V CDR1 and CDR2: MNHEY, SVGAGI. Deletions cut 6 bases from V and 5 bases from J, with 14 bases between. CDR3 protein: CASRKNRFDQPQHF. The CDR3 region has the DNA TGTGCCAGCAGGAAAAACAGATTCGATCAGCCCCAGCATTTT.

The rearrangement uses TRBV10-3 and TRBJ2-2, with no clear D. Germline V gene lookup returns CDR1 ENHRY and CDR2 SYGVKD. The V end was cut by 11 bases, the J end by 3 bases, with 13 bases between. This CDR3 is built from 13 residues. CDR3 in amino acids: CAVSLRDTGELFF. CDR3 DNA sequence: TGTGCCGTTTCCCTTAGGGACACCGGGGAGCTGTTTTTT.

V and J are TRBV30 and TRBJ2-3, with TRBD1 matching over 9 bases. CDR1 and CDR2 from the germline V gene are GTSNPN and SVGIG (reference sequence). V dropped 1 base and J dropped 6; count of bases not matched to a gene: 5. CDR3 length: 14 amino acids. The CDR3 DNA reads TGTGCCTGGAGTGGGGACAGGGTCACCGATACGCAGTATTTT. It yields the protein CAWSGDRVTDTQYF.

V usage is TRBV7-2 and J usage is TRBJ2-7; either TRBD1 or TRBD2 may supply D (5 bases each). The CDR3 loop spans 15 amino acids. Trimming left V 1 base short and J 3 bases short, with 13 bases between. Germline CDR1 SGHTA, CDR2 FQGNSA. CDR3 DNA sequence: TGTGCCAGCAGCTTAGGCCGGGGACCCGGCTACGAGCAGTACTTC. Translation: CASSLGRGPGYEQYF.

This chain links TRBV19 with TRBJ1-5; 8 bases map to TRBD1. There are 14 residues in the CDR3. Trimming removed 3 bases from V and 7 bases from J; junction bases left unmatched: 5. CDR1 and CDR2 (germline): LNHDA, SQIVND (reference sequence). The CDR3 coding sequence is TGTGCCAGTAGTATGCCCAGGGGGCAACAGCCCCAGCATTTT. It specifies CASSMPRGQQPQHF.